This section outlines one T cell receptor beta chain sequence together with its context. CDR3 size: 18 residues. Unmatched junction bases numbered 10, after V lost 3 bases and J lost 0 bases. Per the germline V gene, CDR1 is DFQATT and CDR2 is SNEGSKA (reference sequence). Each CDR3 protein gets one entry after TCRdb re-called the 5' RACE reads with MiXCR. Here the sample spans 550,000 to 700,000 distinct CDR3 sequences, approximately 22% being singletons. The data originate from a study of identical twins. This sample was also put to use in a study of T cells expressing NK-cell markers. That study adds: Dominant NKG2C+ clonotypes were found to form about 1.0-7.5% of CD8+ T cells in six donors. One observes that, in a handful of donors, these clonotypes were also the leading ones within the CD3+CD56-NKG2C+ fraction.

V usage is TRBV20-1 and J usage is TRBJ2-6; 8 bases line up with TRBD2. Sample: PBMCs. This clonotype was obtained from a young woman in good health. The CDR3 DNA reads as TGCAGTGCTAGTCCCTTAGCGGGGACAACCTCTGGGGCCAACGTCCTGACTTTC. Amino acid sequence: CSASPLAGTTSGANVLTF.